The sequence of this T cell receptor (beta chain) was determined in a study of T cells after yellow fever vaccination (dated by TCRdb to about 2019). About the study as a whole: The SMART-Seq v4 Ultra Low Input RNA kit was used to prepare libraries from fractions with low cell numbers. To follow T-cell clones before and after primary and booster YFV17D yellow fever vaccination, bulk TCR alpha and beta repertoires were sequenced over time. Two healthy male donors, one aged 18 to 30 and one aged 30 to 40 years, were included in the cohort. Blood samples were taken at several timepoints before and after primary and secondary immunization, and bulk PBMC replicates and cell subsets were isolated. Overall results and qualifications from the work: After the booster, most of the clones that had expanded following primary vaccination were detected again (just under 97% of CD4 and around 87% of CD8), which suggests that memory was broadly maintained. A small fraction of clonotypes appeared in both the CD4 and CD8 compartments, likely as a result of convergent recombination. Computational filtering was required because FACS-sorted repertoires could contain abundant contaminating clonotypes from the bulk population. The study included only two donors, which limits how far the findings can be generalized. The secondary T-cell response was found to be weaker but faster than the primary response, with a peak reached on day 5 rather than on day 15.

The treatment or condition label, read with the paper, signifies: live attenuated yellow fever vaccine strain. A standard Ficoll-Paque protocol was used to isolate PBMCs from peripheral blood. CD4 and CD8 T-cell fractions were isolated with Dynabeads CD4 and CD8 positive selection kits. TriZol was used to extract RNA from bulk PBMCs, CD4 and CD8 fractions, and dextramer-positive and dextramer-negative fractions. According to the germline V gene, CDR1 reads MNHNS and CDR2 reads SASEGT. V and J are truncated by 6 bases and 8 bases respectively, leaving an intervening sequence of 24 bases. The CDR3 runs 16 amino acids, cysteine and phenylalanine included. Of all the DNA, just the CDR3 is kept, 48 bases in frame from base 1. Synthesis of TCR cDNA relied on 5'RACE template switching, a step that introduced a universal primer site along with unique molecular identifiers. cDNA synthesis was primed from both the TCR alpha and TCR beta constant segments. Libraries were amplified in two PCR steps, with sample barcodes and sequencing adapters added in the second step. Sequencing of the libraries was done on either Illumina HiSeq 2500 (2x100 bp) or NovaSeq (2x150 bp). Per the authors' processing: Reads were demultiplexed and collapsed into UMI consensus sequences with MIGEC, and V(D)J alignment was performed with MiXCR. Vaccine-responding clonotypes were identified with edgeR using replicate PBMC samples, with FDR below 0.01 and a log2 fold change above 5 up to day 15 being required. Bulk clonotypes were assigned CD4 or CD8 identity according to which sequenced CD4 or CD8 repertoire held them at higher abundance. Using fastp at Q25 and MiXCR, TCRdb reprocessed the public reads and kept productive beta chains. Rows are unified per CDR3 protein, each entry keeping the most common DNA and genes. These V and J calls derive from TCRdb rather than the authors' analysis. The sample table shows some 130,000 distinct CDR3 sequences, and under 7% are seen once. About 0.61% of the sample belongs to the ten largest clones.

This clonotype was counted between two and nine times. No cognate antigen has been identified for it. It has no much larger one-base neighbor in the sample; base qualities were not kept. This receptor was taken from a man younger than 45 who received the YFV17D yellow fever vaccine. Sequencing used CD4+ T cells sorted from PBMCs, obtained 10 days after the yellow fever booster vaccination. This chain joins TRBV6-1 to TRBJ2-3, and TRBD2 may be the D gene, going by 5 matching bases. The base sequence is TGTGCCAGCAGCCGCAGGCAAGTGGGAGTTCCCTCTACGCAGTATTTT. The translation is CASSRRQVGVPSTQYF.